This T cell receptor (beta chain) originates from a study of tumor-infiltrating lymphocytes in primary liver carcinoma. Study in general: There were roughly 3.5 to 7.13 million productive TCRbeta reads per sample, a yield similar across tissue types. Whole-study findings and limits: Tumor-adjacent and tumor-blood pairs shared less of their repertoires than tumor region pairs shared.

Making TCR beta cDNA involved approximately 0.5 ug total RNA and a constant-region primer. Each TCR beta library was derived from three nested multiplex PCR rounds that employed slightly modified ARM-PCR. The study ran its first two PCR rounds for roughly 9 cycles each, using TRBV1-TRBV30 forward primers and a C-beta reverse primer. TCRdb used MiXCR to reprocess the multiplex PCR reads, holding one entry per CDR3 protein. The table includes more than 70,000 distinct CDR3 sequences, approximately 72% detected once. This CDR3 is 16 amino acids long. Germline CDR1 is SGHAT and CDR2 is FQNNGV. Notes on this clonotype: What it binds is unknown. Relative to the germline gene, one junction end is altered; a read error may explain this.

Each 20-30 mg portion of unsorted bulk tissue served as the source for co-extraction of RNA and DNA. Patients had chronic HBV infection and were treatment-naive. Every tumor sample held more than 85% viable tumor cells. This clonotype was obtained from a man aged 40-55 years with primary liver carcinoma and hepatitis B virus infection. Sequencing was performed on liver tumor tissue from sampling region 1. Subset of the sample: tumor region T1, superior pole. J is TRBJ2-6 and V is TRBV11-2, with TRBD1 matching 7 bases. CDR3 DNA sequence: TGTGCCAACATGCCGGGACAGAGACCTGGGGCCAACGTCCTGACCTTC. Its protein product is CANMPGQRPGANVLTF.